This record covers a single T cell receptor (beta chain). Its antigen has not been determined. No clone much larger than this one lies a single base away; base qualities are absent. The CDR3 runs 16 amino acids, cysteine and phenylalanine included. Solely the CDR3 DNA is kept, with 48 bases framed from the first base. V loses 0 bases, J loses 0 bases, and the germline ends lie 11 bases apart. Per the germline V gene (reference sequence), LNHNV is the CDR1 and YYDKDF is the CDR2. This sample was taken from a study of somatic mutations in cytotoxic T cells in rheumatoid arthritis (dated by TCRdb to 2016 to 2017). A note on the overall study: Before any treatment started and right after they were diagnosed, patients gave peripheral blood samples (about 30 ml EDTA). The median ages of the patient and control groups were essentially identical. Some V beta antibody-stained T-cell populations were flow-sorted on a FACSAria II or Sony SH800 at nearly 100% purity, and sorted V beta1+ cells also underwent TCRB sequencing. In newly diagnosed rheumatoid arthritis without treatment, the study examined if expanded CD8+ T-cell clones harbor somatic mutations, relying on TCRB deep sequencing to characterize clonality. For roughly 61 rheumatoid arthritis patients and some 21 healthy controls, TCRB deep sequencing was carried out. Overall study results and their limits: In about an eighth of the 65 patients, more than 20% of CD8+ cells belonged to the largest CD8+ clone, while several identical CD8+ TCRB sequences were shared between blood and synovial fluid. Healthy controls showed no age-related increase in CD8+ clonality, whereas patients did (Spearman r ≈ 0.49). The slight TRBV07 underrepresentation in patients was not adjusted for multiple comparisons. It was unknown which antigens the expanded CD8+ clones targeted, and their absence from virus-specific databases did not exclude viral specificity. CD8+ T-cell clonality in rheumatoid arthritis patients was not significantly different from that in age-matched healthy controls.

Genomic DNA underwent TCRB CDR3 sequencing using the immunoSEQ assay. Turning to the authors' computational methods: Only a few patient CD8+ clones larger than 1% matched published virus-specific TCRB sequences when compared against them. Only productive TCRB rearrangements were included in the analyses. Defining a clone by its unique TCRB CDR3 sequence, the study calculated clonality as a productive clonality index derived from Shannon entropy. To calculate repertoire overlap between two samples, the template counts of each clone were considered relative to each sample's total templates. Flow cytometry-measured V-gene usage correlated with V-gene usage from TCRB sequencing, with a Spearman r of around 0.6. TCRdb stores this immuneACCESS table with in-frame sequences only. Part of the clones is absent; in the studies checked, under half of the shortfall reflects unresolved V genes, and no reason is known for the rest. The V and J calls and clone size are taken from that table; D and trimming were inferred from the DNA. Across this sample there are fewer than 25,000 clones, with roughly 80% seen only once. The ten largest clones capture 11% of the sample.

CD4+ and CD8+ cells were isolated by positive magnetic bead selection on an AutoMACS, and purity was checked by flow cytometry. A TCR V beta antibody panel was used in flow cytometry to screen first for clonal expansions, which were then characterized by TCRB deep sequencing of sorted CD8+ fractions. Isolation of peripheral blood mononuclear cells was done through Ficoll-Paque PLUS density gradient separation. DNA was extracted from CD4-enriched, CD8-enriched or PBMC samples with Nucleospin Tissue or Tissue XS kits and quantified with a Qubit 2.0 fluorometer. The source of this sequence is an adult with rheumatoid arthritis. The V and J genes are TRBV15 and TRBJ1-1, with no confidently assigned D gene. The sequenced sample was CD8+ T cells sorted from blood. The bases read TGTGCCACCAGCAGAGATTCGGGAAAAATGAACACTGAAGCTTTCTTT. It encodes CATSRDSGKMNTEAFF. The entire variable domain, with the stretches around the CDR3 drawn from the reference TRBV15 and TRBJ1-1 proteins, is DAMVIQNPRYQVTQFGKPVTLSCSQTLNHNVMYWYQQKSSQAPKLLFHYYDKDFNNEADTPDNFQSRRPNTSFCFLDIRSPGLGDTAMYLCATSRDSGKMNTEAFFGQGTRLTVV.